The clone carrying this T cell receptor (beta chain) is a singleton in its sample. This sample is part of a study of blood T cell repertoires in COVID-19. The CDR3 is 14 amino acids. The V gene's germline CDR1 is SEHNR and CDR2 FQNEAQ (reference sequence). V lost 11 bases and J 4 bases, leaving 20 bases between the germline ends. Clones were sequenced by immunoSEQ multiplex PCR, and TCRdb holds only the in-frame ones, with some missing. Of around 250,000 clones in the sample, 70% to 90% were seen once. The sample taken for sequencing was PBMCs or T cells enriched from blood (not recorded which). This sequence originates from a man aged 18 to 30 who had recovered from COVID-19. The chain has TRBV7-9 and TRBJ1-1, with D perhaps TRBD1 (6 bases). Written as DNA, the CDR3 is TGTGCCTATATTGGGGGCCGCTGGGGCACTGAAGCTTTCTTT. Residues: CAYIGGRWGTEAFF.